The clone carrying this TCR beta chain was found many times. The antigen is not known. The data stem from a study of T cells in Graves' hyperthyroidism and ophthalmopathy. The overall study: Peripheral blood was acquired at first diagnosis, ahead of any therapy whatsoever.

TCR beta CDR3 regions were amplified from RNA. RT-PCR in the first round (using the HTBI primer set) targeted the TCR CDR3. MiXCR was run by TCRdb on the multiplex PCR reads, yielding one entry per CDR3 protein. Among around 270,000 distinct CDR3 sequences, less than 20% were seen once, and the ten largest hold just under 40%. The CDR3 covers 18 residues. Germline values: CDR1 MDHEN, CDR2 SYDVKM. The J segment lost 2 bases and the V segment lost 4 bases, leaving 8 bases of the junction unmatched. Study outcomes and limitations: It was a median roughly six months before onset that the model predicted ophthalmopathy. Blood also showed most of the thyroid clonotypes that were expanded above 0.001.

The study left out patients who had uncontrolled infection, other autoimmune disease, pregnancy or lactation. This sequence originates from a man between 45 and 60 years old with Graves' ophthalmopathy. The sample taken for sequencing was blood. The chain has TRBV28 and TRBJ2-1; 13 bases agree with TRBD2. CDR3 region: CASSWSGTSGDPYNEQFF. Here the CDR3 DNA reads TGTGCCAGCAGTTGGTCCGGGACTAGCGGGGATCCCTACAATGAGCAGTTCTTC.